These 13 T cell receptor beta chains originate from one sample sequenced in a study of blood T cell dynamics during melanoma immunotherapy (dated by TCRdb to 2020 to 2022). Libraries were prepared through the immunoSEQ multiplex PCR assay. TCRdb retrieved this table from immuneACCESS and kept in-frame rearrangements only. Not all clones are present; in checked studies, unresolved V genes account for under half, and no reason is known for the remainder. This sample has around 13,000 clones in its table, and approximately 84% of those were observed once. The biggest ten clones account for roughly 9% of the sample. Reading the label with the study, this specimen's time point is: pre-treatment baseline. Sequenced here: blood, sampled from a patient treated with checkpoint blockade. All receptors derive from a human donor with melanoma.

The CDR3 nucleotides are TGTGCCAGCAGCTTGAGCTTCTCCTACGAGCAGTACTTC. Amino acids: CASSLSFSYEQYF. V gene TRBV5-4 combines with J gene TRBJ2-7; D ambiguous. The CDR3 is made up of 13 amino acids. CDR1 and CDR2 (germline): SGHNT, YYREEE (reference sequence). Trimming removed 1 base at V and 0 bases at J, with 5 bases between.

The V call is TRBV6-6, the J call TRBJ1-6; 9 bases align to TRBD1. The CDR3 spans 14 residues. Per the germline V gene, CDR1 is MNHNY and CDR2 is SVGAGI (reference sequence). V was pared by 6 bases and J by 10 bases, with 7 bases of the junction left unmatched. Here the CDR3 DNA reads TGTGCCAGCAGGTACCGGGACAGGGTCTCACCCCTCCACTTT. It codes for CASRYRDRVSPLHF.

The chain has TRBV7-8 and TRBJ2-1, with D uncertain. In germline, CDR1 is SGHVS, CDR2 FQNEAQ. V was shortened by 4 bases and J by 10 bases, with 23 bases between the two germline ends. The CDR3 covers 16 residues. The DNA of the CDR3 is TGTGCCAGCAGCTCCAAACCGGTAGGCACAGCCGGGGAGCAGTTCTTC. It yields the protein CASSSKPVGTAGEQFF. Drawing the rest from reference TRBV7-8 and TRBJ2-1, the complete variable domain is GAGVSQSPRYKVAKRGQDVALRCDPISGHVSLFWYQQALGQGPEFLTYFQNEAQLDKSGLPSDRFFAERPEGSVSTLKIQRTQQEDSAVYLCASSSKPVGTAGEQFFGPGTRLTVL.

The DNA for the CDR3 is TGTGCCAGCAGCTTAGGACAGGGGGCCTACAATGAGCAGTTCTTC. Amino acids: CASSLGQGAYNEQFF. J is TRBJ2-1 and V is TRBV13; 8 nucleotides line up with TRBD1. This CDR3 contains 15 residues. Trimming at V came to 0 bases and at J to 2 bases, leaving 0 bases not matched to a gene. Germline V gives CDR1 PRHDT, CDR2 FYEKMQ (reference sequence). Full variable domain (outside the CDR3, taken from reference TRBV13 and TRBJ2-1): AAGVIQSPRHLIKEKRETATLKCYPIPRHDTVYWYQQGPGQDPQFLISFYEKMQSDKGSIPDRFSAQQFSDYHSELNMSSLELGDSALYFCASSLGQGAYNEQFFGPGTRLTVL.

The chain couples TRBV19 to TRBJ2-7; TRBD1 is a possible D gene (7 bases). CDR3 size: 17 residues. V gave up 0 bases and J gave up 6 bases, with 21 bases separating them. CDR1 is LNHDA and CDR2 is SQIVND in the germline V gene (reference sequence). The CDR3 protein is CASSIDSGQVTGGEQYF. DNA of the CDR3: TGTGCCAGTAGTATAGATTCCGGACAGGTGACCGGGGGCGAGCAGTACTTC. The full variable domain, its missing parts supplied by reference TRBV19 and TRBJ2-7, is DGGITQSPKYLFRKEGQNVTLSCEQNLNHDAMYWYRQDPGQGLRLIYYSQIVNDFQKGDIAEGYSVSREKKESFPLTVTSAQKNPTAFYLCASSIDSGQVTGGEQYFGPGTRLTVT.

The sample holds one count of this clone. The J gene is TRBJ1-6, the V gene TRBV11-2; TRBD1 agrees at 8 bases. This CDR3 comprises 16 residues. Germline V gene data show CDR1 as SGHAT and CDR2 as FQNNGV. The junction had 8 bases not matched to a gene; V was cut back by 4 bases and J by 6 bases. The CDR3 protein is CASSYRTGSPNSPLHF. The CDR3, as DNA: TGTGCCAGCAGCTACAGGACAGGGTCCCCTAATTCACCCCTCCACTTT.

This clone showed up just once. The chain employs TRBV19 and TRBJ1-1; D not certain. The V gene's germline CDR1 is LNHDA and CDR2 SQIVND (reference sequence). With 3 bases removed from V and 1 base from J, the gap between germline ends came to 12 bases. The CDR3 spans 15 residues. For the CDR3, the DNA is TGTGCCAGTAGTATGGCCCCTGTAGGGAACACTGAAGCTTTCTTT. Translated: CASSMAPVGNTEAFF. Supplemented by reference TRBV19 and TRBJ1-1, the full variable domain reads DGGITQSPKYLFRKEGQNVTLSCEQNLNHDAMYWYRQDPGQGLRLIYYSQIVNDFQKGDIAEGYSVSREKKESFPLTVTSAQKNPTAFYLCASSMAPVGNTEAFFGQGTRLTVV.

The gene calls are TRBV7-9 and TRBJ1-4, with 9 bases that match TRBD1. The CDR3 is 15 amino acids. Germline V gene data show CDR1 as SEHNR and CDR2 as FQNEAQ (reference sequence). V lost 6 bases to trimming and J lost 7 bases; unmatched junction nucleotides: 9. The DNA for the CDR3 is TGTGCCAGCAGTCTGGGGGGACAGGGTGCTGAAAAACTGTTTTTT. Residues: CASSLGGQGAEKLFF. Combining the CDR3 with reference TRBV7-9 and TRBJ1-4 gives the whole variable domain DTGVSQNPRHKITKRGQNVTFRCDPISEHNRLYWYRQTLGQGPEFLTYFQNEAQLEKSRLLSDRFSAERPKGSFSTLEIQRTEQGDSAMYLCASSLGGQGAEKLFFGSGTQLSVL.

This chain links TRBV6-1 with TRBJ1-2, with D perhaps matching TRBD1 (6 bases). The CDR3 totals 15 residues. The germline V gene encodes CDR1 MNHNS and CDR2 SASEGT. Trimming left V 5 bases short and J 8 bases short, with 21 bases between. CDR3 protein: CASSTKQGLGVGYTF. As DNA, the CDR3 is TGTGCCAGCAGTACTAAACAGGGACTTGGGGTCGGCTACACCTTC.

The rearrangement uses TRBV7-2 and TRBJ2-3; 16 nucleotides align to TRBD2. J lost 5 bases, V lost 1 base, and 6 bases had no gene match. The CDR3 consists of 18 residues. Per the germline V gene, CDR1 is SGHTA and CDR2 is FQGNSA. The CDR3 DNA is TGTGCCAGCAGCTTAGGGGGACTAGCGGGAGGGCCCAAAGATACGCAGTATTTT. Residues: CASSLGGLAGGPKDTQYF.

The gene calls are TRBV9 and TRBJ2-5; 8 bases line up with TRBD1. Germline lookup yields CDR1 SGDLS and CDR2 YYNGEE. The ends lost 3 bases at V and 5 bases at J; junction bases unmatched: 9. The CDR3 spans 15 residues. For the CDR3, the DNA is TGTGCCAGCAGCGCGGACTCAGGGGGCGCGGAGACCCAGTACTTC. The encoded protein is CASSADSGGAETQYF.

There are a few counts of this clone. This rearrangement joins TRBV5-1 to TRBJ1-2, with TRBD1 matching over 9 bases. The CDR3 length is 13 residues. V gave up 4 bases and J gave up 8 bases; unmatched junction bases: 6. The germline CDR1 and CDR2 sequences are SGHRS and YFSETQ. The CDR3 region is CASSDRGLQGYTF. CDR3 sequence (DNA): TGCGCCAGCAGCGACAGGGGGTTGCAGGGCTACACCTTC.

The rearrangement links TRBV5-4 to TRBJ2-1; 9 bases are a match to TRBD2. The ends lost 5 bases at V and 0 bases at J; junction bases unmatched: 9. This CDR3 is 17 amino acids long. Germline values: CDR1 SGHNT, CDR2 YYREEE (reference sequence). This chain's CDR3 is CASSAGGSYHSYNEQFF. The DNA of the CDR3 is TGTGCCAGCAGTGCGGGGGGGTCTTACCACTCCTACAATGAGCAGTTCTTC.